This is a list of T cell receptor beta chains from one sample in a study of spatial heterogeneity in lung cancer. Using its own MiXCR run on the 5' RACE reads, TCRdb lists one record per CDR3 protein. The sample consists of 95,000 to 130,000 distinct CDR3 sequences, about 12% of them appearing once. The sample consisted of PBMCs, taken at follow-up. These receptors all come from a male donor with early-stage non-small cell lung cancer. The CDR3 runs from the conserved cysteine through the conserved F or W. The D gene is left open where the match is weak.

v_call,j_call,d_call,cdr3_aa
TRBV7-9,TRBJ1-2,.,CASSLDPQANYGYTF
TRBV5-6,TRBJ1-1,.,CASSLLDTEAFF
TRBV4-2,TRBJ1-6,TRBD1,CASSPGTGAPGSPLHF
TRBV12-3/TRBV12-4,TRBJ2-1,TRBD2,CASSPRTGGGNEQFF
TRBV24-1,TRBJ2-5,TRBD2,CATSPASGGRDWETQYF
TRBV29-1,TRBJ1-5,.,CSVGGKDQPQHF
TRBV20-1,TRBJ2-7,.,CSARTHYEQYF
TRBV10-3,TRBJ1-5,.,CAISSGANQPQHF
TRBV11-2,TRBJ2-2,TRBD1,CASSLTGGEVTGELFF
TRBV11-2,TRBJ1-3,.,CASSYSGRSSGNTIYF
TRBV7-9,TRBJ2-1,.,CASSPETGQSSYNEQFF
TRBV10-1,TRBJ1-6,.,CASREDSNSPLHF
TRBV28,TRBJ1-4,.,CASSFFTPAALDKEKLFF
TRBV5-1,TRBJ2-7,.,CASSPEPGRTYEQYF
TRBV5-6,TRBJ2-1,TRBD2,CASSLGSGAPYNEQFF
TRBV7-2,TRBJ1-4,.,CASKVGREYEKLFF
TRBV2,TRBJ2-7,.,CASSERWGEQYF
TRBV6-1,TRBJ2-4,.,CASSEGDKNIQYF
TRBV10-1,TRBJ2-5,.,CASSDAGGPAHF
TRBV10-3,TRBJ2-7,TRBD1,CAISESGRTGYEQYF
TRBV5-1,TRBJ2-1,.,CASRTGTPPTSYNEQFF
TRBV9,TRBJ2-1,.,CASSPNGNEQFF
TRBV5-1,TRBJ1-6,.,CASSLVTSYNSPLHF
TRBV5-4,TRBJ2-5,.,CASSLQGRDGTQYF
TRBV20-1,TRBJ1-5,.,CSASPLGHHQPQHF
TRBV25-1,TRBJ2-1,TRBD1,CASSATGVQYNEQFF
TRBV7-3,TRBJ2-7,.,CASRRTGTPTYEQYF
TRBV24-1,TRBJ2-1,TRBD2,CATSDPSGGPYNEQFF